These T cell receptor beta chains were read from a single sample in a study of cytomegalovirus exposure and HLA in healthy donors. Sequencing was performed with immunoSEQ multiplex PCR; in TCRdb, only in-frame clones are kept and a portion is missing. The sample includes about 140,000 clones, 80% of them seen just once. The specimen was PBMCs. These receptors all stem from a man aged 40-49 years in good health and CMV-seronegative. Each CDR3 is given with its conserved first and last residue. A D gene is named only where the DNA matches it firmly. Part of the rows lack a size; the others show once, few, many or a class for expanded clones.

>-|TRBJ2-3|-|TRBV5-5
CASSLAGSSGVGTQYF
TGTGCCAGCAGCTTGGCTGGCAGTTCCGGGGTCGGTACGCAGTATTTT
>-|TRBJ1-2|-|TRBV6-4
CASSPGTTSNYGYTF
TGTGCCAGCAGCCCGGGGACTACCTCTAACTATGGCTACACCTTC
>-|TRBJ2-2|-|TRBV6-4
CASSGRATGELFF
TGTGCCAGCAGTGGCAGGGCCACCGGGGAGCTGTTTTTT
>-|TRBJ1-2|-|TRBV28
CASSFPDSFYGYTF
TGTGCCAGCAGTTTCCCGGACAGTTTCTATGGCTACACCTTC
>-|TRBJ2-5|-|TRBV28
CASSVVGTSGETQYF
TGTGCCAGCAGCGTAGTGGGCACAAGTGGAGAGACCCAGTACTTC
>-|TRBJ2-5|few|TRBV28
CASSSLSGLLATQYF
TGTGCCAGCAGTTCCCTTTCCGGGCTTCTAGCGACCCAGTACTTC
>-|TRBJ2-1|-|TRBV10-3
CAISSAGGWGGGYNEQFF
TGTGCCATCAGTTCGGCAGGGGGCTGGGGAGGGGGTTACAATGAGCAGTTCTTC
>TRBD1|TRBJ1-6|-|TRBV27
CASSSRDREYSPLHF
TGTGCCAGCAGTAGCCGGGACAGGGAATATTCACCCCTCCACTTT
>TRBD1|TRBJ2-2|-|TRBV28
CASSPGGATGELFF
TGTGCCAGCAGTCCAGGGGGAGCCACCGGGGAGCTGTTTTTT
>-|TRBJ1-3|-|TRBV19
CASSAFTGNSGNTIYF
TGTGCCAGTAGTGCCTTTACAGGGAACTCTGGAAACACCATATATTTT
>TRBD1|TRBJ2-1|once|TRBV5-1
CASSWAETGHSSYNEQFF
TGCGCCAGCAGCTGGGCGGAGACAGGGCATAGCTCCTACAATGAGCAGTTCTTC
>TRBD1|TRBJ1-2|few|TRBV6-5
CASSYDRAPYGYTF
TGTGCCAGCAGTTACGACAGGGCTCCCTATGGCTACACCTTC
>-|TRBJ1-5|-|TRBV28
CASSLSGGVGNQPQHF
TGTGCCAGCAGTTTGAGCGGGGGCGTTGGTAATCAGCCCCAGCATTTT
>TRBD2|TRBJ2-1|-|TRBV19
CASSPRLAGGYNEQFF
TGTGCCAGTAGTCCCCGACTAGCGGGGGGGTACAATGAGCAGTTCTTC
>-|TRBJ2-5|once|TRBV19
CASNPGDGTQYF
TGTGCCAGTAACCCGGGAGACGGGACCCAGTACTTC
>-|TRBJ2-1|-|TRBV10-3
CAISVQGRVNEQFF
TGTGCCATCAGTGTTCAGGGCAGGGTAAATGAGCAGTTCTTC
>TRBD1|TRBJ1-5|-|TRBV27
CASSSLLGAGTGRNQPQHF
TGTGCCAGCAGTTCACTCCTCGGTGCCGGGACAGGGCGCAATCAGCCCCAGCATTTT
>-|TRBJ1-1|-|TRBV7-9
CASSFYTGKNTEAFF
TGTGCCAGCAGCTTTTACACCGGGAAGAACACTGAAGCTTTCTTT
>-|TRBJ2-2|-|TRBV6-5
CASSYSMETGELFF
TGTGCCAGCAGTTACTCTATGGAGACCGGGGAGCTGTTTTTT
>TRBD1|TRBJ1-5|-|TRBV11-2
CASSLDLGGEAQHF
TGTGCCAGCAGCTTAGATCTAGGGGGCGAGGCCCAGCATTTT
>TRBD1|TRBJ2-4|once|TRBV19
CASSIRTGRVKNIQYF
TGTGCCAGTAGTATCCGGACAGGGAGAGTCAAAAACATTCAGTACTTC
>-|TRBJ2-3|-|TRBV18
CASSQSRGTDTQYF
TGTGCCAGCTCACAAAGCAGGGGCACAGATACGCAGTATTTT
>TRBD1|TRBJ1-6|-|TRBV5-5
CASSWRQGRDTHNSPLHF
TGTGCCAGCAGCTGGAGACAGGGCCGGGACACTCATAATTCACCCCTCCACTTT
>-|TRBJ2-7|-|TRBV2
CASSALYEQYF
TGTGCCAGCAGTGCACTCTACGAGCAGTACTTC
>-|TRBJ1-6|-|TRBV19
CASSIVGGRDSPLHF
TGTGCCAGTAGTATAGTAGGGGGAAGGGATTCACCCCTCCACTTT
>-|TRBJ1-2|-|TRBV7-2
CASSSRDNYGYTF
TGTGCCAGCAGCAGCAGGGATAACTATGGCTACACCTTC
>TRBD1|TRBJ1-5|-|TRBV2
CASSQDTGASQPQHF
TGTGCCAGCTCCCAAGATACAGGGGCGAGTCAGCCCCAGCATTTT
>-|TRBJ2-7|-|TRBV30
CAWRRQSPYEQYF
TGTGCCTGGAGGCGACAGTCCCCCTACGAGCAGTACTTC
>TRBD1|TRBJ2-7|-|TRBV7-2
CASSFGQGSYEQYF
TGTGCCAGCAGCTTCGGACAGGGTTCCTACGAGCAGTACTTC
>TRBD1|TRBJ2-1|few|TRBV7-2
CASSPGTGEYNEQFF
TGTGCCAGCAGCCCTGGGACAGGGGAGTACAATGAGCAGTTCTTC
>TRBD2|TRBJ2-4|-|TRBV7-3
CASSPSGGKNIQYF
TGTGCCAGCAGCCCTAGCGGGGGGAAAAACATTCAGTACTTC
>TRBD1|TRBJ1-3|few|TRBV19
CASSIFGQGAGNTIYF
TGTGCCAGTAGTATTTTCGGACAGGGGGCTGGAAACACCATATATTTT
>-|TRBJ1-2|-|TRBV4-1
CASSQWGGEPLYGYTF
TGCGCCAGCAGCCAATGGGGGGGGGAACCCCTCTATGGCTACACCTTC
>TRBD1|TRBJ1-2|-|TRBV19
CASSLRTGGADGYTF
TGTGCCAGTAGTCTCCGGACAGGGGGCGCGGATGGCTACACCTTC
>-|TRBJ1-1|-|TRBV7-2
CASIKNRTPNTEAFF
TGTGCCAGCATCAAGAACAGGACGCCGAACACTGAAGCTTTCTTT
>TRBD2|TRBJ2-5|-|TRBV6-1
CASSATAGGKETQYF
TGTGCCAGCAGTGCAACAGCGGGGGGGAAAGAGACCCAGTACTTC
>-|TRBJ1-6|-|TRBV7-9
CASSYNLGSPLHF
TGTGCCAGCAGTTATAACCTCGGTTCACCCCTCCACTTT
>-|TRBJ2-3|-|TRBV5-6
CASSYRRFSTDTQYF
TGTGCCAGCAGCTACCGGAGGTTTAGCACAGATACGCAGTATTTT
>-|TRBJ2-2|few|TRBV19
CASTLTGELFF
TGTGCCAGTACTCTCACCGGGGAGCTGTTTTTT
>-|TRBJ1-5|-|TRBV27
CASSPLTGSDQPQHF
TGTGCCAGCAGCCCTTTAACAGGGTCCGATCAGCCCCAGCATTTT
>-|TRBJ1-5|-|TRBV6-5
CASSYSSNQPQHF
TGTGCCAGCAGTTACTCCTCCAATCAGCCCCAGCATTTT
>TRBD1|TRBJ1-1|-|TRBV27
CAIKGTGTAEAFF
TGTGCCATCAAAGGAACCGGGACAGCTGAAGCTTTCTTT
>TRBD1|TRBJ2-7|once|TRBV5-1
CASSTATGARLYEQYF
TGCGCCAGCAGTACGGCCACAGGGGCACGGCTCTACGAGCAGTACTTC
>TRBD2|TRBJ2-5|-|TRBV4-3
CASSGLAGAETQYF
TGCGCCAGCTCTGGACTAGCGGGGGCAGAGACCCAGTACTTC
>-|TRBJ1-1|-|TRBV5-1
CASSLQEGQAFF
TGCGCCAGCAGCTTGCAGGAGGGGCAAGCTTTCTTT
>TRBD1|TRBJ1-1|-|TRBV27
CASTPQWAVGTGGVAFF
TGTGCCAGCACTCCGCAATGGGCCGTGGGGACAGGCGGAGTAGCTTTCTTT
>-|TRBJ1-2|once|TRBV7-9
CASSSLYGYTF
TGTGCCAGCAGCTCTCTCTATGGCTACACCTTC
>-|TRBJ2-2|-|TRBV7-7
CASSLSTGGAGELFF
TGTGCCAGCAGCTTATCGACGGGCGGGGCCGGGGAGCTGTTTTTT
>-|TRBJ1-5|-|TRBV28
CASRLSNQPQHF
TGTGCCAGTAGACTAAGCAATCAGCCCCAGCATTTT
>-|TRBJ1-6|-|TRBV19
CASSISSGDNSPLHF
TGTGCCAGTAGTATCTCCTCAGGGGATAATTCACCCCTCCACTTT
>-|TRBJ2-7|-|TRBV28
CASSLGVEQYF
TGTGCCAGCAGTTTGGGCGTCGAGCAGTACTTC
>-|TRBJ2-3|once|TRBV18
CASSPIPSSQWRTDTQYF
TGTGCCAGCTCACCAATCCCCAGTTCTCAGTGGAGGACAGATACGCAGTATTTT
>TRBD1|TRBJ2-1|-|TRBV6-6
CASTHPTGGSEQFF
TGTGCCAGCACTCACCCGACAGGGGGTAGTGAGCAGTTCTTC
>-|TRBJ1-5|-|TRBV30
CAWTPRSFSNQPQHF
TGTGCCTGGACCCCGAGGAGTTTCTCCAATCAGCCCCAGCATTTT
>TRBD1|TRBJ1-1|-|TRBV9
CASSPRQGNTEAFF
TGTGCCAGCAGCCCCCGACAGGGGAACACTGAAGCTTTCTTT
>-|TRBJ2-7|-|TRBV7-9
CASSPDGWRQYF
TGTGCCAGCAGCCCCGATGGTTGGAGGCAGTACTTC
>TRBD1|TRBJ2-7|-|TRBV28
CASTDDRGPTGGEQYF
TGTGCCAGCACCGACGACAGGGGGCCCACCGGTGGGGAGCAGTACTTC
>TRBD1|TRBJ1-5|-|TRBV2
CASKPTGTANQPQHF
TGTGCCAGCAAACCGACCGGGACAGCTAATCAGCCCCAGCATTTT
>TRBD1|TRBJ1-3|-|TRBV6-5
CASSYSQGAGNTIYF
TGTGCCAGCAGTTACTCTCAGGGGGCGGGAAACACCATATATTTT
>TRBD2|TRBJ2-1|-|TRBV5-6
CASSMGLAGGYNEQFF
TGTGCCAGCAGCATGGGACTAGCGGGGGGGTACAATGAGCAGTTCTTC